These 21 T cell receptor beta chains were sequenced from one sample in a study of CD8 T cells in Susac syndrome. It was with random hexamers that 0.5 to 1 ug RNA was reverse transcribed. TCRdb re-analysed the immunoSEQ multiplex PCR reads in MiXCR, keeping a single row per CDR3 protein. In the table there are about 200,000 distinct CDR3 sequences, approximately 93% of which are singletons. The source material was CD4+ T cells from PBMCs. The receptors originated from a human donor in good health.

J is TRBJ2-5 and V is TRBV7-2, with D possibly being TRBD2 (5 bases). This CDR3 is 14 amino acids long. V lost 4 bases and J 1 base, leaving 10 bases between the germline ends. CDR1 SGHTA and CDR2 FQGNSA come from the germline V gene. The CDR3 spells CASSSLRGQETQYF. CDR3 DNA sequence: TGTGCCAGCAGCTCCCTACGGGGCCAAGAGACCCAGTACTTC.

The chain has TRBV28 and TRBJ2-1; 11 nucleotides line up with TRBD2. This CDR3 comprises 15 residues. Germline trimming cut 5 bases from V and 4 bases from J; bases unmatched to any gene: 4. The germline gives CDR1 MDHEN, CDR2 SYDVKM. This chain's CDR3 is CASSQIAGGYNEQFF. The CDR3 coding sequence is TGTGCCAGCAGTCAAATAGCGGGGGGGTACAATGAGCAGTTCTTC.

This chain links TRBV5-1 with TRBJ2-7, with a weak D call TRBD1 (5 bases). V was trimmed by 4 bases and J by 3 bases, leaving 17 bases between them. Germline V gives CDR1 SGHRS, CDR2 YFSETQ. The CDR3 extends over 15 amino acids. This chain's CDR3 is CASSLAGRQLYEQYF. The CDR3 DNA reads as TGCGCCAGCAGCCTGGCAGGGCGGCAACTCTACGAGCAGTACTTC.

This rearrangement joins TRBV5-1 to TRBJ1-5; 7 positions match TRBD1. The CDR3 totals 14 residues. Per the germline V gene, CDR1 is SGHRS and CDR2 is YFSETQ. With V trimmed by 4 bases and J by 3 bases, 4 bases remained unmatched. The CDR3 protein is CASSLGQDNQPQHF. As DNA, the CDR3 is TGCGCCAGCAGCCTAGGACAGGACAATCAGCCCCAGCATTTT.

The gene calls are TRBV12-3 or TRBV12-4 and TRBJ2-6, with D unclear. This CDR3 has 17 residues. V was pared by 2 bases and J by 0 bases, with 11 bases between. CDR3 protein: CASSLNGFRSGANVLTF. DNA of the CDR3: TGTGCCAGCAGTTTAAACGGGTTTCGCTCTGGGGCCAACGTCCTGACTTTC.

The genes are TRBV5-1 and TRBJ2-5, with D possibly being TRBD2 (6 bases). Germline values: CDR1 SGHRS, CDR2 YFSETQ. Trimming shortened V by 0 bases and J by 4 bases, and 10 bases separated the two germline ends. The CDR3 extends over 14 amino acids. The CDR3, as DNA: TGCGCCAGCAGCTTGGGCGGGGTAGTAGAGACCCAGTACTTC. This sequence encodes CASSLGGVVETQYF.

The V call is TRBV13, the J call TRBJ2-1, with D tentatively TRBD2 (6 bases). Trimming stripped 5 bases from V and 0 bases from J, with 20 bases between. Germline V CDR1 and CDR2: PRHDT, FYEKMQ (reference sequence). The CDR3 is made up of 18 amino acids. DNA of the CDR3: TGTGCCAGCAGCGTCTCACCTCCGGGGGTGAGCTCCTACAATGAGCAGTTCTTC. It specifies CASSVSPPGVSSYNEQFF.

In this sample, this clonotype turned up a few times. The gene calls are TRBV7-9 and TRBJ2-2; D uncertain. Trimming left V 5 bases short and J 1 base short, with 5 bases between. The V gene's germline CDR1 is SEHNR and CDR2 FQNEAQ (reference sequence). This CDR3 has 13 amino acids. In DNA, the CDR3 is TGTGCCAGCAGCACTGAGAACACCGGGGAGCTGTTTTTT. Its translation is CASSTENTGELFF.

The chain combines TRBV7-9 with TRBJ1-5; D gene uncertain. The CDR3 length is 16 residues. Germline values: CDR1 SEHNR, CDR2 FQNEAQ (reference sequence). Trimming pared 2 bases from V and 2 bases from J, leaving 13 bases between. CDR3 loop: CASSLSGLSGNQPQHF. CDR3 DNA sequence: TGTGCCAGCAGCTTATCCGGGTTATCAGGCAATCAGCCCCAGCATTTT. Full variable domain (remainder filled in from reference TRBV7-9 and TRBJ1-5): DTGVSQNPRHKITKRGQNVTFRCDPISEHNRLYWYRQTLGQGPEFLTYFQNEAQLEKSRLLSDRFSAERPKGSFSTLEIQRTEQGDSAMYLCASSLSGLSGNQPQHFGDGTRLSIL.

The chain employs TRBV28 and TRBJ2-7; tentatively, D is TRBD1 or TRBD2 (5 bases each). The CDR3 is made up of 14 amino acids. Germline lookup yields CDR1 MDHEN and CDR2 SYDVKM. V dropped 5 bases and J dropped 3 bases, with 14 bases sitting between them. CDR3 DNA sequence: TGTGCCAGCAGTCCCCCGGGACGGAACTACGAGCAGTACGTC. Encoded protein: CASSPPGRNYEQYV.

The rearrangement links TRBV28 to TRBJ1-4, with 7 bases fitting TRBD1. CDR1 MDHEN and CDR2 SYDVKM come from the germline V gene. J lost 3 bases, V lost 7 bases, and 8 bases had no gene match. This CDR3 comprises 15 residues. CDR3 sequence reads: CASTDGTVSNEKLFF. CDR3 nucleotides: TGTGCCAGCACTGATGGGACAGTCTCTAATGAAAAACTGTTTTTT.

This chain connects TRBV29-1 to TRBJ2-3; perhaps TRBD1 as D (5 bases). Per the germline V gene, CDR1 is SQVTM and CDR2 is ANQGSEA. The CDR3 totals 16 residues. Trimming shortened V by 3 bases and J by 0 bases, and 16 bases separated the two germline ends. CDR3 amino acids: CSVDFAWGASTDTQYF. As DNA, the CDR3 is TGCAGCGTTGATTTTGCATGGGGCGCGAGCACAGATACGCAGTATTTT.

The chain uses TRBV15 and TRBJ2-1, with D possibly being TRBD1 (5 bases). The V and J ends lost 0 bases and 6 bases respectively, with 12 bases between them. CDR1 and CDR2 (germline): LNHNV, YYDKDF (reference sequence). The CDR3 extends over 15 amino acids. CDR3 loop: CATSRDFRALNEQFF. CDR3 bases: TGTGCCACCAGCAGAGATTTCAGGGCCCTCAATGAGCAGTTCTTC.

V gene TRBV28 combines with J gene TRBJ2-5, with D tentatively TRBD1 (5 bases). CDR1 is MDHEN and CDR2 is SYDVKM in the germline V gene. The CDR3 consists of 15 residues. V shed 9 bases and J shed 2 bases, with 19 bases lying between them. Here the CDR3 DNA reads TGTGCCAGTGCGGACAACCGAGCCCCACAAGAGACCCAGTACTTC. Protein sequence: CASADNRAPQETQYF.

This clonotype was observed once. This rearrangement joins TRBV19 to TRBJ1-1; a weak D match, TRBD1 (6 bases). Trimming took 7 bases from V and 5 from J, leaving 20 bases between them. The germline V gene encodes CDR1 LNHDA and CDR2 SQIVND (reference sequence). The CDR3 runs to 15 residues. CDR3: CASNEEGERKTEAFF. Written as DNA, the CDR3 is TGTGCCAGTAACGAGGAGGGGGAGAGGAAAACTGAAGCTTTCTTT.

The gene calls are TRBV29-1 and TRBJ2-7; tentatively, D is TRBD1 (6 bases). V was shortened by 8 bases and J by 5 bases, with 16 bases between the two germline ends. Germline V gene sequence: CDR1 SQVTM, CDR2 ANQGSEA. The CDR3 is 12 residues long. The CDR3 here is CSFRQGSNEQYF. CDR3 in DNA: TGCAGCTTCCGGCAGGGGTCTAACGAGCAGTACTTC.

V usage is TRBV12-3 or TRBV12-4 and J usage is TRBJ1-2; TRBD1 agrees at 8 bases. The CDR3 loop spans 14 amino acids. Germline trimming cut 5 bases from V and 8 bases from J; bases unmatched to any gene: 10. The CDR3 nucleotides are TGTGCCAGCAGTCCCGCGAGACAGGGGAGAGGCTACACCTTC. It yields the protein CASSPARQGRGYTF.

The chain employs TRBV25-1 and TRBJ1-1; D is ambiguous. The V end was cut by 3 bases, the J end by 0 bases, with 8 bases between. Germline loops: CDR1 MGHDK, CDR2 SYGVNS. The CDR3 extends over 14 amino acids. CDR3 amino acids: CASSDLGLNTEAFF. In nucleotides, the CDR3 is TGTGCCAGCAGTGATTTGGGCCTGAACACTGAAGCTTTCTTT. The entire variable domain, with the rest obtained from reference TRBV25-1 and TRBJ1-1, is as follows: EADIYQTPRYLVIGTGKKITLECSQTMGHDKMYWYQQDPGMELHLIHYSYGVNSTEKGDLSSESTVSRIRTEHFPLTLESARPSHTSQYLCASSDLGLNTEAFFGQGTRLTVV.

This chain joins TRBV12-5 and TRBJ2-2; 8 nucleotides match TRBD2. The CDR3 spans 20 residues. The trim removed 3 bases at V and 0 bases at J, leaving 15 bases unmatched. CDR1 LGHNT and CDR2 FRNRAP come from the germline V gene. The CDR3 region has the DNA TGTGCTAGTGGTTTAAGCCGGGGGGGGGCTCCTATATCGAACACCGGGGAGCTGTTTTTT. Translation gives CASGLSRGGAPISNTGELFF.

The V call is TRBV7-3, the J call TRBJ2-4, with a tentative D call TRBD1 (5 bases). The V end lost 0 bases, the J end lost 6 bases, and 9 bases lay between the germline ends. Germline loops: CDR1 SGHTA, CDR2 FQGTGA. This CDR3 comprises 14 residues. CDR3 in amino acids: CASSLTGAVNIQYF. The CDR3 DNA is TGTGCCAGCAGCTTAACAGGGGCCGTAAACATTCAGTACTTC.

The V gene is TRBV4-3, the J gene TRBJ1-2; D might be TRBD1 (5 bases). Germline V gene data show CDR1 as LGHNA and CDR2 as YSLEER. Trimming pared 0 bases from V and 8 bases from J, leaving 13 bases between. This CDR3 contains 14 residues. The CDR3 nucleotides read TGCGCCAGCAGCCAAGATTGGGGCGCGGAGGGCTACACCTTC. This gives the protein CASSQDWGAEGYTF.